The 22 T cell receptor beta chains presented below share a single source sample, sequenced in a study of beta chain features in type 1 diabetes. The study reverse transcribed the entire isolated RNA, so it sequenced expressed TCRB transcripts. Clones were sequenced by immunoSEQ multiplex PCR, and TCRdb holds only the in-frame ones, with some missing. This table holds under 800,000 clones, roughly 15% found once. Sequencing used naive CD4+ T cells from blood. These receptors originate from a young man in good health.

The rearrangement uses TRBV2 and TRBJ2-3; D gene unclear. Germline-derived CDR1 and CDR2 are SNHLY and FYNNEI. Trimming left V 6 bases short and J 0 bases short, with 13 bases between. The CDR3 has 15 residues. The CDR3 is CASSSRLTSTDTQYF. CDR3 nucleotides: TGTGCCAGCAGCTCTAGACTCACAAGCACAGATACGCAGTATTTT.

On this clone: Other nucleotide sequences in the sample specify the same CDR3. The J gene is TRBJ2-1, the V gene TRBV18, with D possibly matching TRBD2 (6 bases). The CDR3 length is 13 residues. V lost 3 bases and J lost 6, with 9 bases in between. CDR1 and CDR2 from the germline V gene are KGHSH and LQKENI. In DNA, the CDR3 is TGTGCCAGCTCACCGGGGACTGCCAATGAGCAGTTCTTC. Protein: CASSPGTANEQFF.

The CDR3 bases are TGTGCCAGCAGTTACTCCCAGGGACCGGGCGGCTACACCTTC. Its protein is CASSYSQGPGGYTF. The chain combines TRBV6-6 with TRBJ1-2, with D perhaps matching TRBD1 (5 bases). Germline V gene sequence: CDR1 MNHNY, CDR2 SVGAGI (reference sequence). CDR3 size: 14 residues. V dropped 0 bases and J dropped 8 bases, with 13 bases sitting between them.

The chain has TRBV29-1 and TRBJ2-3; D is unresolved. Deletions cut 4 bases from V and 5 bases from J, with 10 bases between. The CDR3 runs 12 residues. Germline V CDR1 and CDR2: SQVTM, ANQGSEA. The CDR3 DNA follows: TGCAGCGTTGGACGGTTGGGAGATACGCAGTATTTT. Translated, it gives CSVGRLGDTQYF.

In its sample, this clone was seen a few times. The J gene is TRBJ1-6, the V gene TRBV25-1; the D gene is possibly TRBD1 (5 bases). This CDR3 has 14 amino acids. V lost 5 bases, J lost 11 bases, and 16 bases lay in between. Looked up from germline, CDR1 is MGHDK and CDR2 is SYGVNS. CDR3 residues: CASSLGGGEPPLHF. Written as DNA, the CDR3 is TGTGCCAGCAGTCTGGGGGGGGGAGAGCCACCCCTCCACTTT.

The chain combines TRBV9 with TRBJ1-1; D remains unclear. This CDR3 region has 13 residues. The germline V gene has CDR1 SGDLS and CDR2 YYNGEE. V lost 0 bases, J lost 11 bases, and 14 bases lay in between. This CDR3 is CASSVAGSVEAFF. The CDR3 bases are TGTGCCAGCAGCGTAGCGGGTAGTGTGGAGGCTTTCTTT.

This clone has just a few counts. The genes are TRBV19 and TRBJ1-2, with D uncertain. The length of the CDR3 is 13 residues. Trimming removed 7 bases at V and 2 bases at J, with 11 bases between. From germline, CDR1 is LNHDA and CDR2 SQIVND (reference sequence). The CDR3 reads CASKRTLNYGYTF. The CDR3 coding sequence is TGTGCCAGTAAGAGGACCCTAAACTATGGCTACACCTTC.

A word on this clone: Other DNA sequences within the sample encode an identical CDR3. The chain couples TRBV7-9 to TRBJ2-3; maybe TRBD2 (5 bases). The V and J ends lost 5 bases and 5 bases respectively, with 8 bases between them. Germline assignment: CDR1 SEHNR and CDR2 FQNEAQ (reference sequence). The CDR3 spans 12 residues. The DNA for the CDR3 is TGTGCCAGCAGCCCCCGGGGAGATACGCAGTATTTT. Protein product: CASSPRGDTQYF.

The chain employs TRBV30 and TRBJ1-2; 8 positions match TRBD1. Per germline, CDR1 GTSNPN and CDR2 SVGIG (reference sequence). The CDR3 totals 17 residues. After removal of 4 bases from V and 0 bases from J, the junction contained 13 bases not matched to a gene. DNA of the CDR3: TGTGCCTGGAATCCGGACAGGGTTGAGGCATCTAACTATGGCTACACCTTC. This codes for CAWNPDRVEASNYGYTF.

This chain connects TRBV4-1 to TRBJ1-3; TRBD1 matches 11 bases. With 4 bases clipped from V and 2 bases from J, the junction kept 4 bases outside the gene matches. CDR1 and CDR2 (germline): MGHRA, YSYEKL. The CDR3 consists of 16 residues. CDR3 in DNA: TGCGCCAGCAGCCTCGGGACAGGGGGTGCTGGAAACACCATATATTTT. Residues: CASSLGTGGAGNTIYF.

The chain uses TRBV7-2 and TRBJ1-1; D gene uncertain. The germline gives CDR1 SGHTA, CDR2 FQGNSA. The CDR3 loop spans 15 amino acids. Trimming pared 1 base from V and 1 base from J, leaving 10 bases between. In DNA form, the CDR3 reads TGTGCCAGCAGCTTAGATTCGGCAAAGAACACTGAAGCTTTCTTT. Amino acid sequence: CASSLDSAKNTEAFF.

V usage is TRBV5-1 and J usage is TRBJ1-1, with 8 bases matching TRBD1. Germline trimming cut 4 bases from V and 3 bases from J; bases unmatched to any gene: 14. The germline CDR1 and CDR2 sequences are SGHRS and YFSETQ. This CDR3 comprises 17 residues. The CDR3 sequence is CASSRDQGARWYTEAFF. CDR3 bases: TGCGCCAGCAGCCGAGACCAGGGGGCTCGGTGGTACACTGAAGCTTTCTTT.

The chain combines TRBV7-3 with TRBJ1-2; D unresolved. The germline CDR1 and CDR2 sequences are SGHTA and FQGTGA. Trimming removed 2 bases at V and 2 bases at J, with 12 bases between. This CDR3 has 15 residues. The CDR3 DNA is TGTGCCAGCAGCTTATTTAGAGGACCCAACTATGGCTACACCTTC. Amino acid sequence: CASSLFRGPNYGYTF.

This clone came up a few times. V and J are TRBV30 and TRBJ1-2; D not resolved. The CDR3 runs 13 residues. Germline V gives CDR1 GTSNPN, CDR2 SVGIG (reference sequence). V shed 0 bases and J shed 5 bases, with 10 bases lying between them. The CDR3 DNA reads TGTGCCTGGAGTGTAAAGGGTCGGTATGGCTACACCTTC. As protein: CAWSVKGRYGYTF.

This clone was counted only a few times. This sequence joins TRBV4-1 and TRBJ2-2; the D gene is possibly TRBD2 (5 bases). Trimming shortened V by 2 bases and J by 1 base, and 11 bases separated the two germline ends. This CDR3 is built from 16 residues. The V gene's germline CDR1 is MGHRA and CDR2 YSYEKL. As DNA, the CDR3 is TGCGCCAGCAGCCAACAGCGGCTACTGAACACCGGGGAGCTGTTTTTT. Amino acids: CASSQQRLLNTGELFF.

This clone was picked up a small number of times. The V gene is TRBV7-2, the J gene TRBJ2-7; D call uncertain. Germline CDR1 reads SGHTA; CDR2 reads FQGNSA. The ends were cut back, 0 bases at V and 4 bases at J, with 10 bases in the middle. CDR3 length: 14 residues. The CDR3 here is CASSLALADYEQYF. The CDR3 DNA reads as TGTGCCAGCAGCTTAGCGTTGGCGGATTACGAGCAGTACTTC.

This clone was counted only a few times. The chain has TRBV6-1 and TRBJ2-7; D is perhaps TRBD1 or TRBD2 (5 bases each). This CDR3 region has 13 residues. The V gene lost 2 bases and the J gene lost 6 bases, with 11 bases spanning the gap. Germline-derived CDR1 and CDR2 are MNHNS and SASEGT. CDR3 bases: TGTGCCAGCAGTGAACTCCCGGGGACCGAGCAGTACTTC. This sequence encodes CASSELPGTEQYF.

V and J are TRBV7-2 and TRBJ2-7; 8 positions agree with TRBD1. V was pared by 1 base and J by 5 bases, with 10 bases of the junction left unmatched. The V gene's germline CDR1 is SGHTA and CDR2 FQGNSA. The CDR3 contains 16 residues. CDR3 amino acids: CASSLEGQGARHEQYF. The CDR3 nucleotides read TGTGCCAGCAGCTTAGAAGGGCAGGGGGCGCGTCACGAGCAGTACTTC.

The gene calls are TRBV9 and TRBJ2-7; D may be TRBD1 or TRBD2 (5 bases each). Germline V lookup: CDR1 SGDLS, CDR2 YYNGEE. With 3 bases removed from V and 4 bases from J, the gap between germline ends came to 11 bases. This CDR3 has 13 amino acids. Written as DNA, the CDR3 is TGTGCCAGCAGCGGAGGGGATAGGTACGAGCAGTACTTC. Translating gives CASSGGDRYEQYF.

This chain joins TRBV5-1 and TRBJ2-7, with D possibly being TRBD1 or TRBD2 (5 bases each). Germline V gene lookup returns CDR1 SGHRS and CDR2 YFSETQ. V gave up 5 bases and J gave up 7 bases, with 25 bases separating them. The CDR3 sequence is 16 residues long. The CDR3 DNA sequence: TGCGCCAGCAGTCGGGCTTTAGGGACCCAGGAAGGAGAGCAGTACTTC. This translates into CASSRALGTQEGEQYF.

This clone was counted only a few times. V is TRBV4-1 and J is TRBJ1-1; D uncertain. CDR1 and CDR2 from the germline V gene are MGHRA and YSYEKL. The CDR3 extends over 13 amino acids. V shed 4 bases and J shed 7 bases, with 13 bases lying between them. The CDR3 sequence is CASSRSMALEAFF. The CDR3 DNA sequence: TGCGCCAGCAGCCGAAGTATGGCACTTGAAGCTTTCTTT.

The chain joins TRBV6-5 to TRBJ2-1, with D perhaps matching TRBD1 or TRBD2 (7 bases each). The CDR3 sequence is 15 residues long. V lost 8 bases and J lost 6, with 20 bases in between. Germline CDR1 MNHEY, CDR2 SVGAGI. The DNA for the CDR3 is TGTGCCAGCTTAGGGGGGGAGGGGGCGCGCAATGAGCAGTTCTTC. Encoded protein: CASLGGEGARNEQFF.